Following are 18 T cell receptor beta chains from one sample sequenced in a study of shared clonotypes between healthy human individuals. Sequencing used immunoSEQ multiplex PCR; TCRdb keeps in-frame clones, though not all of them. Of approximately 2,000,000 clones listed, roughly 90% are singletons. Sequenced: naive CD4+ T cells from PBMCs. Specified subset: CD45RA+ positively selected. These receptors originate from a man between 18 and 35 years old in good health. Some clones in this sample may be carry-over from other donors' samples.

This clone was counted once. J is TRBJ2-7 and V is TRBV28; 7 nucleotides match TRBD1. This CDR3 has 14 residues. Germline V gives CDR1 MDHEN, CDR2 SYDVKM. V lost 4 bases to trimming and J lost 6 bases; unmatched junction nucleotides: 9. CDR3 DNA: TGTGCCAGCAGTTACCGGAATACAGGGGTCGAGCAGTACTTC. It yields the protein CASSYRNTGVEQYF.

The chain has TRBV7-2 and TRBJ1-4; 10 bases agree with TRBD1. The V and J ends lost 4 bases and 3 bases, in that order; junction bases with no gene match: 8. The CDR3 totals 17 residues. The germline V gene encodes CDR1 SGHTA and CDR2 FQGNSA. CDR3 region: CASSSLDRGVANEKLFF. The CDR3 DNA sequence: TGTGCCAGCAGCTCTTTGGACAGGGGGGTAGCTAATGAAAAACTGTTTTTT.

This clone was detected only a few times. The CDR3 coding sequence is TGCGCCAGCAGCTTGCCACGCACGGGCTCTGGAAACACCATATATTTT. Its translation: CASSLPRTGSGNTIYF. The chain carries TRBV5-1 and TRBJ1-3; no firm D call. V lost 1 base, J lost 0 bases, and 11 bases lay in between. Germline V gene sequence: CDR1 SGHRS, CDR2 YFSETQ. The CDR3 has 16 residues.

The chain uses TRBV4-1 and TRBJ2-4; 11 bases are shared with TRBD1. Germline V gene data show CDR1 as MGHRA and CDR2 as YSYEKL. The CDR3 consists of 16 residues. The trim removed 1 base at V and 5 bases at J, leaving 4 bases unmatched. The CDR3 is CASSQVVGQGENIQYF. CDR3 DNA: TGCGCCAGCAGCCAAGTGGTGGGACAGGGGGAAAACATTCAGTACTTC.

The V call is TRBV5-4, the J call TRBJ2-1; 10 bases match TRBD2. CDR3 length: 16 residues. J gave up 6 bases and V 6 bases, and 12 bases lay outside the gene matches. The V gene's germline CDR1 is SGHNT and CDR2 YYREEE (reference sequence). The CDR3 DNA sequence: TGTGCCAGCAAGCGAGGGGCTAGCGGGAGTGGCAATGAGCAGTTCTTC. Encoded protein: CASKRGASGSGNEQFF.

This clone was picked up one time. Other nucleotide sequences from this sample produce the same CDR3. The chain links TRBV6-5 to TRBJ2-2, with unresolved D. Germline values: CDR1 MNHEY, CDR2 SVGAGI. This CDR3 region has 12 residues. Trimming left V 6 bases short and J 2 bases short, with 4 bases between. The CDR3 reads CASSRNTGELFF. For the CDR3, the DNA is TGTGCCAGCAGCCGTAACACCGGGGAGCTGTTTTTT.

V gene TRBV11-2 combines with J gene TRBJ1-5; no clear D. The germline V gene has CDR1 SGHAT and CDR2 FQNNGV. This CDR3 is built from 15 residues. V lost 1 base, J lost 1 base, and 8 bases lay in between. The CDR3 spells CASSLVSGSNQPQHF. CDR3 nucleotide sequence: TGTGCCAGCAGCTTAGTTTCGGGGAGCAATCAGCCCCAGCATTTT. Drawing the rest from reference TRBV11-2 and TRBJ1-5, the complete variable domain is EAGVAQSPRYKIIEKRQSVAFWCNPISGHATLYWYQQILGQGPKLLIQFQNNGVVDDSQLPKDRFSAERLKGVDSTLKIQPAKLEDSAVYLCASSLVSGSNQPQHFGDGTRLSIL.

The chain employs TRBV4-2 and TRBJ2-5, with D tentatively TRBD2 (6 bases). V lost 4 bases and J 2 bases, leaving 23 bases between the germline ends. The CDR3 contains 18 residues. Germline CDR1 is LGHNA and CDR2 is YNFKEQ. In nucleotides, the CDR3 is TGTGCCAGCAGCCTTAGGGAGGCCACGAATTTTAGGCAAGAGACCCAGTACTTC. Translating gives CASSLREATNFRQETQYF.

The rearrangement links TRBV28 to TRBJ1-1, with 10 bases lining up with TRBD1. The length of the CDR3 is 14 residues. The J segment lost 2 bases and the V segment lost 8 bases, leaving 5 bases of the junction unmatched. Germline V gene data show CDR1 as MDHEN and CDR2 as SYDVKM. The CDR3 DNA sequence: TGTGCCAGCCGACAGGGGGCGCGAAACACTGAAGCTTTCTTT. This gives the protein CASRQGARNTEAFF.

CDR3 residues: CASSSQTGYEQYF. The CDR3 DNA reads as TGTGCCAGCAGCTCGCAGACAGGGTACGAGCAGTACTTC. V gene TRBV7-2 combines with J gene TRBJ2-7; 7 bases align to TRBD1. There are 13 residues in the CDR3. The trim removed 4 bases at V and 4 bases at J, leaving 4 bases unmatched. Germline V gene sequence: CDR1 SGHTA, CDR2 FQGNSA.

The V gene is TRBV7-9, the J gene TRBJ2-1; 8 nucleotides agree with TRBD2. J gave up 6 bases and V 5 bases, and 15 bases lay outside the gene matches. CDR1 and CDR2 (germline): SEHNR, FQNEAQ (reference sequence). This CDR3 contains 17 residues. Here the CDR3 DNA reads TGTGCCAGCAGCGTACAACCGGGACTAGGGGAGTTCAATGAGCAGTTCTTC. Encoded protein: CASSVQPGLGEFNEQFF.

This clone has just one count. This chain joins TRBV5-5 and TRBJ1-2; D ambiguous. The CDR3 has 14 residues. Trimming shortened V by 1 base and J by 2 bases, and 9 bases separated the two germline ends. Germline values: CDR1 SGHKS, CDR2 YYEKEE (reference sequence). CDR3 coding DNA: TGTGCCAGCAGCTTGACGGCAGAGAACTATGGCTACACCTTC. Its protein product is CASSLTAENYGYTF. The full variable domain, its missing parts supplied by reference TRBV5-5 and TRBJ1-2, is DAGVTQSPTHLIKTRGQQVTLRCSPISGHKSVSWYQQVLGQGPQFIFQYYEKEERGRGNFPDRFSARQFPNYSSELNVNALLLGDSALYLCASSLTAENYGYTFGSGTRLTVV.

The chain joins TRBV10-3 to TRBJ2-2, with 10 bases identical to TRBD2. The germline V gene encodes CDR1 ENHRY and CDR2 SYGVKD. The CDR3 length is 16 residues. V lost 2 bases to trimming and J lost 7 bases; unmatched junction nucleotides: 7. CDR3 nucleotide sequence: TGTGCCATCAGTGAGATGGTAGCGGGAGGCCTCGGGGAGCTGTTTTTT. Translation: CAISEMVAGGLGELFF.

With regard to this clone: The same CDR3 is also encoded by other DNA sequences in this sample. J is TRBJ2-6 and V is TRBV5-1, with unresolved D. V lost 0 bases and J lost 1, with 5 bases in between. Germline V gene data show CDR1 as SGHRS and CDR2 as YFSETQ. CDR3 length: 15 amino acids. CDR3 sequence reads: CASSLARSGANVLTF. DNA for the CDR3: TGCGCCAGCAGCTTGGCAAGGTCTGGGGCCAACGTCCTGACTTTC.

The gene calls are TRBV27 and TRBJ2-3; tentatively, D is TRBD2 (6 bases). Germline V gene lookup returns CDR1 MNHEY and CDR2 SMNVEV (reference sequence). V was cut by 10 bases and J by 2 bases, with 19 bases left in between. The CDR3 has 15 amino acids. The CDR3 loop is CATSSGGTATDTQYF. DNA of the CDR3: TGTGCCACCTCCTCCGGGGGAACGGCCACAGATACGCAGTATTTT.

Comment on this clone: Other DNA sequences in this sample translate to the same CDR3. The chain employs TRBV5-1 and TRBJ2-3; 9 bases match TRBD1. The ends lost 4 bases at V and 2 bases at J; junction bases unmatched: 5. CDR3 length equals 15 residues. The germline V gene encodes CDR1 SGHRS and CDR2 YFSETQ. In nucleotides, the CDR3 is TGCGCCAGCAGCCCGGGACAGGGCAACACAGATACGCAGTATTTT. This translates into CASSPGQGNTDTQYF.

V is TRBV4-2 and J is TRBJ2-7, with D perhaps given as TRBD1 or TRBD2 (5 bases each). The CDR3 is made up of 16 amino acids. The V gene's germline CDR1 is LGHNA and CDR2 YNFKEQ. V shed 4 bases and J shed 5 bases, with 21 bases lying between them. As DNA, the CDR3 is TGTGCCAGCAGCCTTATTGGGGGAGTCCCAGACCACGAGCAGTACTTC. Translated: CASSLIGGVPDHEQYF.

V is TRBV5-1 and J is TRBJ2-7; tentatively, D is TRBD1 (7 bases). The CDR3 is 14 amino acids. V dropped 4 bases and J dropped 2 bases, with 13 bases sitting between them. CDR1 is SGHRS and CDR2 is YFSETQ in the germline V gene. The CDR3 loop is CASSPGGHPYEQYF. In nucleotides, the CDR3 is TGCGCCAGCAGCCCAGGGGGGCATCCCTACGAGCAGTACTTC.